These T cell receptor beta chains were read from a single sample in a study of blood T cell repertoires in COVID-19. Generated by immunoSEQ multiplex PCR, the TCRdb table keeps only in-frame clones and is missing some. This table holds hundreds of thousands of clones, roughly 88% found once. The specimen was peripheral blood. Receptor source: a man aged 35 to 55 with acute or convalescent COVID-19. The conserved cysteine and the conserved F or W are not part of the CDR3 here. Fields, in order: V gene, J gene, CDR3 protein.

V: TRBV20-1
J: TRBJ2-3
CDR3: SARDGSTQY

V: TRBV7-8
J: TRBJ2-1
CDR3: ASSPMGRLNEQF

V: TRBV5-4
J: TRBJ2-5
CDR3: ASSFSRNQETQY

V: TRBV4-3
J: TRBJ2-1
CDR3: ASSQGSGLAYEQF

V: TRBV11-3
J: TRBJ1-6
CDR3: ASSFGGNSPLH

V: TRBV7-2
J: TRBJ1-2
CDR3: ASSRAGTGQNYGYT

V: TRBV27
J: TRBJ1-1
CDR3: ASSPRGAWNTEAF

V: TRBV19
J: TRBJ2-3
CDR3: ASSSRDRTFTDTQY

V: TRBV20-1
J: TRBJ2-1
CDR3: SASYAGGAYNEQF

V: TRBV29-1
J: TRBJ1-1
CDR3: SVLGGVTTEAF

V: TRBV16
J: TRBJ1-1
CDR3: ASSPRTGYTEAF

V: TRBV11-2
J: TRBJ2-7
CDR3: ASSPVWSPYEQY

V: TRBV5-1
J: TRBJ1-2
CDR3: ASSEDFLGYT

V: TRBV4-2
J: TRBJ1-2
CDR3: ASSRDGTGEAYGYT

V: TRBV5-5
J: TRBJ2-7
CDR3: ASAASGWSAYEQY

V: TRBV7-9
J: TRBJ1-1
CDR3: ASSLVVTEAF

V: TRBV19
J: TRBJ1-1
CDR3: ASSNRDRDTEAF

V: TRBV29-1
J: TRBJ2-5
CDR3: SARGQGRQTQY

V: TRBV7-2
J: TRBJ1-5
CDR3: ASGEQGWQPQH

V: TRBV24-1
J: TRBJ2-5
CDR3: ATSAKFQETQY

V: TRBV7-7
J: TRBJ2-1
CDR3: ASSLTPGGLIDNEQF

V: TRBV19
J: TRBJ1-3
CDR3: ASSTDRDSGNTIY

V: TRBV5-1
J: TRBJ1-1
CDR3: ASSRSGQVNTEAF

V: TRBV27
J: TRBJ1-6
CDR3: ASSLGTGNNSPLH

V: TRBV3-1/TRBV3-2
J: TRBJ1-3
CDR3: ASSAGGSLNTIY

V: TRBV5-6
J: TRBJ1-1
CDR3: ASSRAFSGSTEAF

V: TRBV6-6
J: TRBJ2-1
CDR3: ASSAIGGGSYNEQF

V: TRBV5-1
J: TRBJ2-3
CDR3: ASSLASETTDTQY

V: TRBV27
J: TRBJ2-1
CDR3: ASGRSGGEQF

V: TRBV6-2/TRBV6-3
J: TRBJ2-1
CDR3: ASSHGGGFSNEQF

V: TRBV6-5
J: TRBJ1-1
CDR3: ASSYSGQSNTEAF

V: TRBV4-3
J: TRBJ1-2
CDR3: ASSQEARGWGGYGYT

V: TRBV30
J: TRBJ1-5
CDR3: AWSPTGGGQPQH

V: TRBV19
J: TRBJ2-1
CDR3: ASTSGSSYNEQF

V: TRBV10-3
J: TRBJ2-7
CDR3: ATHRDLTSYEQY

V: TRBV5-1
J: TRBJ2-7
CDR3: ASSLWTSGRLSYEQY

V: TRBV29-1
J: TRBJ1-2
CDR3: SVLPGTGNYGYT

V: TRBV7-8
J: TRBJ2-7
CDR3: ASSPRQTRYEQY

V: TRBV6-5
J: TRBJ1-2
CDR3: ASTEDRAGYT

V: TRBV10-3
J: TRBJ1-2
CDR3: AISEGTGYT

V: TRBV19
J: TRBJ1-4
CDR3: ASRLTEENEKLF

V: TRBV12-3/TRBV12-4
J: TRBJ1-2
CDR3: ASSQVLNYGYT

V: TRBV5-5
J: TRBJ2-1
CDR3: ASSLDRAYNEQF

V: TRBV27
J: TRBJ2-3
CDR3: ASSSYYPGGKDTDTQY

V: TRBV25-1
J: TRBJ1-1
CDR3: ASSGALGQANTEAF

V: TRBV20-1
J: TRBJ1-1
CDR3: SASVSEDTEAF

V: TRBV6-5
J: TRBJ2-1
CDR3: ASKSSGREQF

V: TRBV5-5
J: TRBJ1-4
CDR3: ASSSRDRGSEKLF

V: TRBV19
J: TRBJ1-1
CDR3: ASSSQRGTEAF

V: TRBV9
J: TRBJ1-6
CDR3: ASSATGLIGDSPLH

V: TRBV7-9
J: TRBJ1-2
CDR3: ASSLEWTGGNYGYT